This TCR beta chain was retrieved from a study of CD8 T cells in Susac syndrome. A remark on this clonotype: Its cognate antigen is unknown.

V lost 0 bases, J lost 2 bases, and 11 bases lay in between. The CDR3 has 15 amino acids. Per the germline V gene, CDR1 is SGHVS and CDR2 is FQNEAQ. The RNA, about 0.5 to 1 ug, was put through reverse transcription using random hexamers. An immunoSEQ multiplex PCR generated amplified TCR beta CDR3 products spanning 54 Vbeta and 13 Jbeta. TCRdb reprocessed the immunoSEQ multiplex PCR reads with MiXCR, giving one entry per CDR3 protein. The table has about 280,000 distinct CDR3 sequences, roughly 81% seen once. Regarding the study as a whole: As the study acknowledged, the number of individuals who were part of its TCR sequencing and HLA analysis was relatively small.

The TCR sequence derives from a human donor with multiple sclerosis. This chain connects TRBV7-8 to TRBJ2-7; no firm D call. The sequenced sample consisted of CD8+ T cells from PBMCs. The CDR3 nucleotides are TGTGCCAGCAGCTTAGCCCCGGGTTTTGCCTACGAGCAGTACTTC. It specifies CASSLAPGFAYEQYF. The full variable domain, completed using reference TRBV7-8 and TRBJ2-7, is GAGVSQSPRYKVAKRGQDVALRCDPISGHVSLFWYQQALGQGPEFLTYFQNEAQLDKSGLPSDRFFAERPEGSVSTLKIQRTQQEDSAVYLCASSLAPGFAYEQYFGPGTRLTVT.